These 5 T cell receptor beta chains came from one sample sequenced in a study of blood T cells in healthy people across ages. With a J-beta primer mix and a sample-barcoded 5' primer, a second PCR ran about 7 to 11 cycles. TCRdb processed the 5' RACE reads anew with MiXCR; each CDR3 protein has one entry. The table records hundreds of thousands of distinct CDR3 sequences, approximately 30% of them present only once. What was sequenced was blood. These TCRs come from a woman aged 80 or over in good health.

Turning to this clonotype: A read error is possible here, since a much larger clone lies one base away. The chain uses TRBV7-3 and TRBJ2-6; weak D call: TRBD1 (5 bases). This CDR3 contains 15 residues. From germline, CDR1 is SGHTA and CDR2 FQGTGA. CDR3 nucleotides: TGTGCCAGCAGCCTCCAGGGCTCTGGGGCCAACGTCCGGACTTTC. This codes for CASSLQGSGANVRTF.

This chain joins TRBV20-1 and TRBJ2-7; the D gene is possibly TRBD2 (5 bases). Trimming took off 3 bases at V and 2 bases at J, with 17 bases between the two ends. CDR1 is DFQATT, CDR2 SNEGSKA, per germline (reference sequence). This CDR3 has 15 residues. CDR3 DNA: TGCAGTGCTAGGGCTCAGACACGGACTCCCTACGAGCAGTACTTC. Its translation: CSARAQTRTPYEQYF.

V and J are TRBV20-1 and TRBJ2-3; 8 bases are a match to TRBD2. The CDR3 length is 17 residues. Germline V CDR1 and CDR2: DFQATT, SNEGSKA (reference sequence). The V and J ends lost 6 bases and 1 base, in that order; junction bases with no gene match: 15. The CDR3 bases are TGCAGTGCCAGAACAACTAGCGGTTGGACGCGCACAGATACGCAGTATTTT. Its translation is CSARTTSGWTRTDTQYF.

This clonotype was recorded at least ten times. The chain uses TRBV5-1 and TRBJ2-1; 12 bases fit TRBD2. This CDR3 is 16 amino acids long. Germline V gives CDR1 SGHRS, CDR2 YFSETQ. V lost 3 bases, J lost 5 bases, and 6 bases stayed unmatched. CDR3: CASSWQTSGGNNEQFF. CDR3 nucleotides: TGCGCCAGCAGCTGGCAGACTAGCGGGGGTAACAATGAGCAGTTCTTC.

This clonotype occurred many times. V is TRBV7-3 and J is TRBJ1-4; D unresolved. Trimming removed 2 bases from V and 7 bases from J, with 8 bases in between. CDR1 and CDR2 from the germline V gene are SGHTA and FQGTGA. This CDR3 is built from 13 residues. The CDR3: CASSLSRGEKLFF. DNA of the CDR3: TGTGCCAGCAGCTTATCGCGTGGTGAAAAACTGTTTTTT.